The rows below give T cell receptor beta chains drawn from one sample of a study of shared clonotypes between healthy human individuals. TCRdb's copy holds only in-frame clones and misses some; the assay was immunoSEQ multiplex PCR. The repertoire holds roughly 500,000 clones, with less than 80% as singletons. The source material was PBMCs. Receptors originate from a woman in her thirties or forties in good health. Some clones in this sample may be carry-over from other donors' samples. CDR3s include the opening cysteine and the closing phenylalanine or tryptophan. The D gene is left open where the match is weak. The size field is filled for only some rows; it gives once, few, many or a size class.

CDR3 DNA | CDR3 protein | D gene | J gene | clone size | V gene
TGTGCCAGCTCACCACGAAGCGGGCGCAACACTTACGAGCAGTACTTC | CASSPRSGRNTYEQYF | - | TRBJ2-7 | - | TRBV18
TGCGCCAGCAATGGCGGGAGTTATGTAGATACGCAGTATTTT | CASNGGSYVDTQYF | TRBD2 | TRBJ2-3 | - | TRBV5-1
TGTGCCTGGAGTGTGGGGACAGGGGGCGCGGGTGGCTACACCTTC | CAWSVGTGGAGGYTF | TRBD1 | TRBJ1-2 | - | TRBV30
TGTGCCAGCTCACCCGGACCGAACTCCTACAATGAGCAGTTCTTC | CASSPGPNSYNEQFF | - | TRBJ2-1 | - | TRBV18
TGTGCCAGCAGCTTAGGGGGCGTGGAGACCCAGTACTTC | CASSLGGVETQYF | TRBD1 | TRBJ2-5 | - | TRBV5-6
TGCGCCAGCAGCCGAGGGGGGGATACGCAGTATTTT | CASSRGGDTQYF | - | TRBJ2-3 | - | TRBV4-1
TGTGCCAGCAACCAAAAGGGGAGGGGGTCAAGCTCCTACAATGAGCAGTTCTTC | CASNQKGRGSSSYNEQFF | - | TRBJ2-1 | - | TRBV21-1
TGTGCCAGCAGCCGAGGACTAGCGGGAGTTGGTGAGCAGTTCTTC | CASSRGLAGVGEQFF | TRBD2 | TRBJ2-1 | - | TRBV7-2
TGTGCCAGCAGCTTGGGAGGGGTCGAGACCCAGTACTTC | CASSLGGVETQYF | - | TRBJ2-5 | - | TRBV5-4
TGCGCCAGCAGCTTGGCTTTGGAGGGGCAGGAGCAGTACTTC | CASSLALEGQEQYF | - | TRBJ2-7 | - | TRBV5-1
TGTGCCAGCAGTGGGACTAGCGTAGCCTACGAGCAGTACTTC | CASSGTSVAYEQYF | TRBD2 | TRBJ2-7 | - | TRBV6-1
TGTGCCAGCAGCTTGCCCCTCGGAGGGGCTGAAGCTTTCTTT | CASSLPLGGAEAFF | - | TRBJ1-1 | - | TRBV7-2
TGTGCCAGCAGCGTACAGGGAGTTAGCGATGAGCAGCTCTTC | CASSVQGVSDEQLF | - | TRBJ2-1 | - | TRBV9
TGTGCCAGCAGCCCCCAGGACGGTTATCAGCCCCAGCATTTT | CASSPQDGYQPQHF | - | TRBJ1-5 | - | TRBV9
TGTGCCAGCAGCTTGGGGGCGTTGGGTGAGCAGTTCTTC | CASSLGALGEQFF | - | TRBJ2-1 | once | TRBV7-6
TGTGCCAGCAGTATACAGGGAGGGGACACTGAAGCTTTCTTT | CASSIQGGDTEAFF | - | TRBJ1-1 | - | TRBV28
TGTGCCAGCAGGCCCCGGGGTTGGGGCTTGGGCAATCAGCCCCAGCATTTT | CASRPRGWGLGNQPQHF | - | TRBJ1-5 | - | TRBV28
TGTGCCAGCAGCATTAGCGGGAGGGCCGGCGGGGAGCTGTTTTTT | CASSISGRAGGELFF | TRBD2 | TRBJ2-2 | - | TRBV11-1
TGTGCCAGCTCACCTGGACAGGCCGCTTGGGGGGAGACCCAGTACTTC | CASSPGQAAWGETQYF | TRBD1 | TRBJ2-5 | - | TRBV18
TGCGCCAGCAGCCAAGGGATAGATACCTACGAGCAGTACTTC | CASSQGIDTYEQYF | - | TRBJ2-7 | few | TRBV4-3
TGTGCCAGCAGCTTGGAAGGGGCTCTCGAAAAACTGTTTTTT | CASSLEGALEKLFF | - | TRBJ1-4 | - | TRBV5-4
TGCGCCAGCAGCCATAATACCGGACTAGCGGGAGACTACGAGCAGTACTTC | CASSHNTGLAGDYEQYF | TRBD2 | TRBJ2-7 | - | TRBV4-1
TGTGCCTGGAGTACCGCCTCAGATACGCAGTATTTT | CAWSTASDTQYF | - | TRBJ2-3 | many | TRBV30
TGTGCCAGTAGTATAGGGGGCAGGCGGGGGAACACTGAAGCTTTCTTT | CASSIGGRRGNTEAFF | - | TRBJ1-1 | - | TRBV19
TGTGCCAGCAGCCCCGGGACTAGCGGGAGTTACGAGCAGTACTTC | CASSPGTSGSYEQYF | TRBD2 | TRBJ2-7 | many | TRBV27
TGTGCCAGCAGCCCGGGACCGGGAGGTTTGAGGCCCCAGCATTTT | CASSPGPGGLRPQHF | - | TRBJ1-5 | few | TRBV27
TGTGCCAGCAGTGAATCCCCGACAGGGTCAGAGACCCAGTACTTC | CASSESPTGSETQYF | TRBD1 | TRBJ2-5 | - | TRBV6-1
TGTGTCCAAGGGGTCTCAGGAAACACCATATATTTT | CVQGVSGNTIYF | - | TRBJ1-3 | - | TRBV2
TGTGCCTGGAGTATGAGCGGCCACGAGGCACAAGAGACCCAGTACTTC | CAWSMSGHEAQETQYF | - | TRBJ2-5 | - | TRBV30
TGTGCCAGCAGTGCCCCTGGTAGCCCCTACGAGCAGTACTTC | CASSAPGSPYEQYF | - | TRBJ2-7 | - | TRBV28
TGTGCCAGCAGACCAGTGGGTGGCAACACTGAAGCTTTCTTT | CASRPVGGNTEAFF | - | TRBJ1-1 | - | TRBV27
TGTGCCAGCAGTGTCACAGGGGAAGGACCTAACGAGCAGTACTTC | CASSVTGEGPNEQYF | TRBD1 | TRBJ2-7 | medium-sized | TRBV6-1
TGTGCCAGCAGGGACCAGATTCCCCCTCTGGGGGGCTACACCTTC | CASRDQIPPLGGYTF | - | TRBJ1-2 | - | TRBV2
TGTGCCAGCAGCGCGCAGTACTCTGGAAACACCATATATTTT | CASSAQYSGNTIYF | - | TRBJ1-3 | - | TRBV7-9
TGTGCCAGCAGCGTGGGGACTAGCGGGGGCACAGATACGCAGTATTTT | CASSVGTSGGTDTQYF | TRBD2 | TRBJ2-3 | - | TRBV9
TGTGCCAGCAGCTCCGGGACAGGGAGGCACGAGCAGTACTTC | CASSSGTGRHEQYF | TRBD1 | TRBJ2-7 | - | TRBV5-6
TGCGCCAGCAGCTTGGCCTCCGGGACAGGGCGCGACGAGCAGTACTTC | CASSLASGTGRDEQYF | TRBD1 | TRBJ2-7 | - | TRBV5-1
TGTGCCAGCAGCCGGGAGAGGCCCTATGGCTACACCTTC | CASSRERPYGYTF | - | TRBJ1-2 | once | TRBV5-6
TGTGCCAGCAGCTTTAACAGGAGAGACACCGGGGAGCTGTTTTTT | CASSFNRRDTGELFF | - | TRBJ2-2 | - | TRBV5-4
TGTGCCAGCAGGGAGACCGGGACGGGCTACGAGCAGTACTTC | CASRETGTGYEQYF | - | TRBJ2-7 | - | TRBV28
TGTGCCAGTAGTCCCGGGACAGGGATCTACGAGCAGTACTTC | CASSPGTGIYEQYF | TRBD1 | TRBJ2-7 | - | TRBV19
TGTGCCAGCAGCAAACTGGTTGAGGGGGCGCGGGACACTGAAGCTTTCTTT | CASSKLVEGARDTEAFF | - | TRBJ1-1 | - | TRBV21-1
TGTGCCAGCAGTTTATCGACCGGGGAGCTGTTTTTT | CASSLSTGELFF | - | TRBJ2-2 | once | TRBV27
TGTGCCAGCAGTTTAGCTGGGGCGACGCGGAACTATGGCTACACCTTC | CASSLAGATRNYGYTF | - | TRBJ1-2 | few | TRBV28
TGTGCCAGCAACCCGACAGGGGACCTTAACTATGGCTACACCTTC | CASNPTGDLNYGYTF | TRBD1 | TRBJ1-2 | - | TRBV5-4
TGCGCCAGCAGCTTGGATTCGGGTGAGCAGTTCTTC | CASSLDSGEQFF | - | TRBJ2-1 | once | TRBV5-1
TGTGCCAGCAGCCGAGACAGCTTCTATGGCTACACCTTC | CASSRDSFYGYTF | - | TRBJ1-2 | - | TRBV27
TGTGCCAGCAGAAAGGCGGAGGGTGAAAAACTGTTTTTT | CASRKAEGEKLFF | - | TRBJ1-4 | - | TRBV27
TGTGCCAGCAGTTTCAGGACAGGGGCCTACGAGCAGTACTTC | CASSFRTGAYEQYF | TRBD1 | TRBJ2-7 | - | TRBV28
TGTGCCAGCAGCTTAAACGCCCCTAGCGTCGGCAATGAGCAGTTCTTC | CASSLNAPSVGNEQFF | - | TRBJ2-1 | few | TRBV7-2
TGTGCCAGCGACCTCTCTGGGGCCAACGTCCTGACTTTC | CASDLSGANVLTF | - | TRBJ2-6 | - | TRBV18
TGTGCCAGCAGCCGGGACAGTCAAGGGACCCAGTACTTC | CASSRDSQGTQYF | TRBD1 | TRBJ2-5 | - | TRBV7-8
TGTGCCAGCAGTGATCGGGGACGGAGCAATCAGCCCCAGCATTTT | CASSDRGRSNQPQHF | - | TRBJ1-5 | - | TRBV2
TGTGCCAGCAGTTACGGCCAGGGCCGTGGGCAGTACTTC | CASSYGQGRGQYF | - | TRBJ2-5 | - | TRBV6-6
TGTGCCAGCCAAAACGTCGGGGCTGGTCAGCCCCAGCATTTT | CASQNVGAGQPQHF | - | TRBJ1-5 | few | TRBV25-1
TGTGCCAGCTCACCGGACAGGGGGCCCCCCAGGTCACCCCTCCACTTT | CASSPDRGPPRSPLHF | TRBD1 | TRBJ1-6 | - | TRBV18
TGCGCCGACCCCGGGACAGTTTATGGCTACACCTTC | CADPGTVYGYTF | TRBD1 | TRBJ1-2 | many | TRBV5-1